This TCR beta chain originates from a study of spatial heterogeneity in lung cancer. Time point reported: sample taken at primary tumor resection. The study sequenced unsorted whole RNA from tumor, nontumor lung or frozen PBMC. The donor population consisted of some 70 patients with untreated, early-stage non-small cell lung cancer. TCRdb fed the 5' RACE reads into MiXCR, producing one record per CDR3 protein. The sample lists 25,000 to 30,000 distinct CDR3 sequences, around 8.4% occurring once. The CDR3 spans 14 residues. Germline CDR1 SNHLY, CDR2 FYNNEI. With 4 bases clipped from V and 6 bases from J, the junction kept 4 bases outside the gene matches.

The chain uses TRBV2 and TRBJ2-2; the match to TRBD1 covers 8 bases. The material sequenced was PBMCs, taken at surgery. The receptor was isolated from a female donor with early-stage non-small cell lung cancer. CDR3 sequence: CASSADRGSGELFF. As DNA, the CDR3 is TGTGCCAGCAGTGCAGACAGGGGCTCCGGGGAGCTGTTTTTT.